The clone carrying this T cell receptor beta chain was found once. What it binds is unknown. Germline CDR1 reads SNHLY; CDR2 reads FYNNEI. The V and J ends lost 7 bases and 0 bases respectively, with 13 bases between them. The CDR3 is 16 residues long. TCRdb's table, derived via immunoSEQ multiplex PCR, lists solely in-frame clones and lacks some. This table holds 2,000 to 3,000 clones, about four fifths found once. The data are from a study of T cell repertoires in ileal Crohn's disease. Study in general: Median disease duration was roughly 8.5 years; less than 45% smoked at surgery. About half received postoperative treatment, roughly twelve with thiopurines and around 18 anti-TNF.

Study findings and constraints: Clonal expansions were more frequent in active smokers than non-smokers at surgery.

The sequencing input was ileal tissue. This TCR was recovered from an adult with Crohn's disease. The chain couples TRBV2 to TRBJ2-6; D is possibly TRBD1 (6 bases). The CDR3 protein is CASTPGHLSGANVLTF. The CDR3 DNA reads as TGTGCCAGCACACCGGGACACCTCTCTGGGGCCAACGTCCTGACTTTC.